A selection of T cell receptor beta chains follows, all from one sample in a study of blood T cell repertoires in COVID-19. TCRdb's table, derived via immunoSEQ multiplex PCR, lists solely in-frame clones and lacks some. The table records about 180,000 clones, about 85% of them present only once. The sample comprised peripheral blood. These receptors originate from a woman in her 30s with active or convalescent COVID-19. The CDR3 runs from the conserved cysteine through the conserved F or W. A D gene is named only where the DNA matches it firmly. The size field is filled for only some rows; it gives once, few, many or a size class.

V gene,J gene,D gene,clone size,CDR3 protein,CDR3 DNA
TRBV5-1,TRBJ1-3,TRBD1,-,CASSSWDRGGNTIYF,TGCGCCAGCAGCTCCTGGGACAGGGGTGGAAACACCATATATTTT
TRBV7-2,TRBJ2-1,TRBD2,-,CASSFIAGGYNEQFF,TGTGCCAGCAGCTTTATAGCGGGAGGCTACAATGAGCAGTTCTTC
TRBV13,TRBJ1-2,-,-,CASSAAAGSNYGYTF,TGTGCCAGCAGCGCAGCAGCCGGGAGTAACTATGGCTACACCTTC
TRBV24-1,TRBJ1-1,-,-,CATRASTGSEAFF,TGTGCCACCAGAGCTTCCACAGGGTCTGAAGCTTTCTTT
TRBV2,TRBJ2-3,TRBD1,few,CASSPMGQGQYF,TGTGCCAGCAGCCCTATGGGACAGGGGCAGTATTTT
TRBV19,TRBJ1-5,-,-,CASSTNRKGLSNQPQHF,TGTGCCAGTAGTACCAACAGGAAAGGCCTTAGCAATCAGCCCCAGCATTTT
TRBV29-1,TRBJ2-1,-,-,CSVFGRQGDEQFF,TGCAGCGTCTTCGGGCGGCAGGGTGATGAGCAGTTCTTC
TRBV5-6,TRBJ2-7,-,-,CASSPTGVKEQYF,TGTGCCAGCAGCCCGACGGGGGTTAAAGAGCAGTACTTC
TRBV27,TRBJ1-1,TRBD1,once,CASSKPATGVRTEAFF,TGTGCCAGCAGTAAACCAGCGACAGGGGTGCGCACTGAAGCTTTCTTT
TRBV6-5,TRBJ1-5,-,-,CASNRGNQPQHF,TGTGCCAGCAATAGAGGCAATCAGCCCCAGCATTTT
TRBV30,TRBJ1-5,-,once,CAWSAHRATYSNQPQHF,TGTGCCTGGAGTGCTCACAGGGCCACCTATAGCAATCAGCCCCAGCATTTT
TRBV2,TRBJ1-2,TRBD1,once,CASTRQGDAAGYTF,TGTGCCAGCACCAGACAGGGCGACGCAGCTGGCTACACCTTC
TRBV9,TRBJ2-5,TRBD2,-,CASSYSGGPQETQYF,TGTGCCAGCAGCTATAGCGGGGGGCCCCAAGAGACCCAGTACTTC
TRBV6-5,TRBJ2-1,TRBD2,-,CASTILAGSYNEQFF,TGTGCCAGCACCATACTAGCGGGGTCTTACAATGAGCAGTTCTTC
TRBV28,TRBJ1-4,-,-,CASSKGRGNEKLFF,TGTGCCAGCAGTAAGGGACGGGGGAATGAAAAACTGTTTTTT
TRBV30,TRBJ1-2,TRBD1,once,CAWRRDSGYTF,TGTGCCTGGAGGCGGGACAGTGGCTACACCTTC
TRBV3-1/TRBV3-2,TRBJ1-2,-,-,CASSLGGTPYGYTF,TGTGCCAGCAGCCTGGGGGGGACACCCTATGGCTACACCTTC
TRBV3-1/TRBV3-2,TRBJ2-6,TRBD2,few,CASSRGTSSSGANVLTF,TGTGCCAGCAGCCGGGGGACTAGCAGCTCTGGGGCCAACGTCCTGACTTTC
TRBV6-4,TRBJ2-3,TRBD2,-,CASSETGLAGADTQYF,TGTGCCAGCAGTGAGACGGGACTAGCGGGGGCAGATACGCAGTATTTT
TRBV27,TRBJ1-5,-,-,CASSWGGLYQPQHF,TGTGCCAGCAGCTGGGGGGGTCTTTATCAGCCCCAGCATTTT
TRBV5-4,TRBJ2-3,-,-,CASSRDFSTDTQYF,TGTGCCAGCAGCCGGGACTTCAGCACAGATACGCAGTATTTT
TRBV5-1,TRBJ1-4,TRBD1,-,CASSSGQGVEKLFF,TGCGCCAGCAGCTCGGGACAGGGGGTTGAAAAACTGTTTTTT
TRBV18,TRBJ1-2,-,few,CASSPRGFRDGYTF,TGTGCCAGCTCACCGAGGGGGTTTCGGGATGGCTACACCTTC
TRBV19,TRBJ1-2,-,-,CASANSGSGYGYTF,TGTGCCAGTGCAAATTCCGGGAGCGGCTATGGCTACACCTTC
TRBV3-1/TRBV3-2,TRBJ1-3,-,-,CASSQGSGRTSGNTIYF,TGTGCCAGCAGCCAGGGGTCCGGGAGAACCTCTGGAAACACCATATATTTT
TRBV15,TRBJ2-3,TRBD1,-,CATSSGPGQVRDTQYF,TGTGCCACCAGCAGTGGGCCCGGACAGGTCAGAGATACGCAGTATTTT